This T cell receptor beta chain was sequenced for a study of T cell clonality in common variable immunodeficiency. Study findings and constraints: CVID subjects showed higher TCRbeta clonality than healthy controls.

This clone appeared many times. Its specificity is not known. The CDR3 extends 3 residues past the end of the read, so its final part is completed from the germline J gene. Between the trimmed V and J ends, which lost 4 bases and 4 bases, there was a span of 10 bases. The CDR3 totals 12 residues. Germline CDR1 GTSNPN, CDR2 SVGIG (reference sequence). The table came from immunoSEQ multiplex PCR; TCRdb's copy has only in-frame clones and leaves some out. The specimen gives under 30,000 clones without singletons; the ten biggest hold about an eighth. The TCR comes from a person aged 18 to 70 in good health. This chain joins TRBV30 and TRBJ1-1; D might be TRBD1 (5 bases). The sequencing input was peripheral blood mononuclear cells. CDR3 DNA (partial): TGTGCCTGGAACAAGGGGAGCACTGAA. This gives the protein CAWNKGSTE. The full-length CDR3 reads as CAWNKGSTEAFF. Full variable domain (remainder filled in from reference TRBV30 and TRBJ1-1): SQTIHQWPATLVQPVGSPLSLECTVEGTSNPNLYWYRQAAGRGLQLLFYSVGIGQISSEVPQNLSASRPQDRQFILSSKKLLLSDSGFYLCAWNKGSTEAFFGQGTRLTVV.